Sequencing of this T cell receptor (beta chain) was carried out in a study of shared clonotypes between healthy human individuals (TCRdb year 2020). Concerning the study at large: The cohort comprised a couple of women and a few men aged 18 to 49 years. For each donor, CD4 naive and CD4 memory were each given three plates, CD8 naive was given two plates, and CD8 memory was given one plate. Each donor's leukapheresis produced roughly between about 0.8 and 10 billion PBMCs. To estimate repertoire size and how much clonotype sharing occurs between individuals, the study deeply sequenced the blood TCR repertoires of about five healthy adults. Libraries were prepared and TCR repertoires were sequenced by different laboratories using diverse techniques, in order to increase sequencing depth and limit assay-specific biases. Paper-wide results and their limitations: Only blood was sampled, and tissue TCR repertoires likely differ from those in blood. Rarefaction of sorted-subset datasets indicated incomplete sequencing despite the large sequencing depth. Naive subsets generally had larger estimated clonotype richness than memory subsets. Because the study included a small number of donors, the genetic and exposure-history diversity represented was limited. Compared with non-shared clonotypes, the clonotypes found in all four sorted-subset donors had higher generation probabilities. Based on pairwise subsampling, the degree of clonotype sharing among donors was expected to be affected by sequencing depth. Approximately 5% of naive CD4, 3% to 3.5% of naive CD8, roughly 2.5% of memory CD4, and approximately 0.39% of memory CD8 clonotypes were shared across several donors.

Note on this clone: Its target antigen remains unknown. No base quality information exists; no much larger clone differs at one position.

Using the deep immunoSEQ assay, multiplex PCR amplified TCR CDR3 regions from genomic DNA. Extracted genomic DNA from each cell subset was distributed evenly across all wells of several immunoSEQ 96-well plates, and each plate was treated as a replicate. For sorted subsets, around 200 ng genomic DNA, equal to approximately 30,000 T cell genomes, was loaded into each replicate PCR. Purified libraries were measured with a Qubit 3.0 fluorometer, size-checked on a Bioanalyzer 2100, and measured again with the KAPA Library Quantification kit. Each immunoSEQ 96-well plate was sequenced on its own single-read 150-cycle Illumina NextSeq 550 flow cell. Regarding the original processing steps: Because the immunoSEQ output included only junctional sequences and no quality scores, the filtering could not be the same as the filtering used for full-length reads. Sequences were annotated with PyIR, a Python wrapper for IgBLAST v1.9, and V/J genes and CDR3 were assigned using IMGT germline references. Reads with weak V/J assignments (E-value above 1e-6), missing CDR3, stop codons, out-of-frame junctions, or ambiguous translated residues were removed. V3J clonotypes were defined as sequences sharing an identical inferred V gene, J gene, and CDR3 amino acid sequence. Percentage overlap between repertoires was computed as shared unique clonotypes divided by the size of the smaller repertoire. Repertoire richness was assessed with RTK rarefaction, the Chao1 estimator, and Recon v2.1 estimates of unobserved clonotypes. Generation probabilities were computed with OLGA for all TCRbeta clonotypes obtained by the gDNA method from four donors. TCRdb mirrors the immuneACCESS table, restricted to in-frame sequences. Some clones are absent from its copies; in checked studies, under half trace to an unresolved V gene, and the reason for the others is unknown. V and J calls and clone size follow that table, whereas D and trimming were derived from the DNA. The sample yields some 2,500,000 clones; more than 85% were counted once. The ten largest account for 0.36% of the sample.

As encoded in the germline V gene, CDR1 is SGHRS while CDR2 is YFSETQ. From the cysteine up to the phenylalanine, the CDR3 has a length of 12 residues. Just CDR3 DNA is preserved here, 36 bases in frame from base 1. V and J are truncated by 8 bases and 4 bases respectively, leaving an intervening sequence of 13 bases. Healthy HIV-negative adults with no recently reported acute infections or vaccinations were included as donors. Only Caucasian adults living in Nashville, Tennessee, USA were represented among the donors. Magnetic negative selection was used to enrich CD4+ T cells, after which naive cells were positively selected on CD45RA and the negative fraction became the memory subset. Blood was collected by leukapheresis, and PBMCs were isolated by Ficoll-Histopaque density gradient centrifugation and then cryopreserved in liquid nitrogen vapor phase. Purity and quantity of every magnetically sorted T cell population were checked by analytical flow cytometry. Genomic DNA was isolated from every sorted fraction and measured by UV absorbance on a Nanodrop 2000c.

This clonotype originated in a man younger than 30 in good health. Some clones in this sample may be carry-over from other donors' samples. Material: naive CD4+ T cells from PBMCs. The intended sense of this specimen's cell subset or site label: CD45RA+ positively selected. The rearranged chain carries TRBV5-1 and TRBJ2-7, and perhaps TRBD1 as D gene, on 5 matching bases. The CDR3 has the sequence CASHTDSYEQYF. The DNA reads as follows: TGCGCCAGTCATACCGACAGTTACGAGCAGTACTTC.